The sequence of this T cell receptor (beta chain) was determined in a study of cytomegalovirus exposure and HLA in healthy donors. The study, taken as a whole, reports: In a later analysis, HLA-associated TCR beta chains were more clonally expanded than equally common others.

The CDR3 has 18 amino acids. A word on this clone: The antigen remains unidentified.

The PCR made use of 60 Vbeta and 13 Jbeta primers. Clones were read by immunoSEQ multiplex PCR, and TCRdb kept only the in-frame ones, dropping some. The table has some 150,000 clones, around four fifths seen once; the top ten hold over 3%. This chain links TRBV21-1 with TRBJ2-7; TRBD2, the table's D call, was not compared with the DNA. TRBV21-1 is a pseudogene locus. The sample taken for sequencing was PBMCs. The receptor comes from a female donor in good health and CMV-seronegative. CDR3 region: CASSKGIRGRALFYEQYF. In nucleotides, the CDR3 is TGTGCCAGCAGCAAAGGGATACGCGGGAGGGCCTTATTCTACGAGCAGTACTTC.